These T cell receptor beta chains were read from a single sample in a study of CD8 T cells in ankylosing spondylitis. TCRdb independently ran MiXCR on the 5' RACE reads; one entry per CDR3 protein. The table lists roughly 180,000 distinct CDR3 sequences, about 13% of them singletons. The sequencing sample was made of blood, either unsorted or a sorted T cell fraction (not recorded which). The receptors shown here come from a male donor with ankylosing spondylitis or in good health (not recorded which). Each CDR3 is given with its conserved first and last residue. The D gene is left open where the match is weak. Clone size appears in some rows only: once, few, many, or a class for an expanded clone.

clone_size j_call d_call v_call cdr3_nt cdr3_aa
NA TRBJ2-2 NA TRBV3-1 TGTGCCAGCAGCCAAGACAGGCCCAAGCCGAACACCGGGGAGCTGTTTTTT CASSQDRPKPNTGELFF
NA TRBJ2-7 NA TRBV20-1 TGCAGTGCTAGAGATAACCAGGGGAACTACGAGCAGTACTTC CSARDNQGNYEQYF
NA TRBJ1-2 NA TRBV5-1 TGCGCCAGCAGATTGGCAGGCGGGGGCGCTGAGGGCTACACCTTC CASRLAGGGAEGYTF
few TRBJ2-1 NA TRBV6-1 TGTGCCAGCAGCAATCACGTCGGGGGCCCCTACAATGAGCAGTTCTTC CASSNHVGGPYNEQFF
many TRBJ2-7 TRBD2 TRBV4-2 TGTGCCAGCAGCCAAGGAGCGGGAGGTTACGAGCAGTACTTC CASSQGAGGYEQYF
NA TRBJ2-7 NA TRBV6-1 TGTGCCAGCAGTGAAGCGCTAGGGCAGGCCTACGAGCAGTACTTC CASSEALGQAYEQYF
few TRBJ2-7 NA TRBV7-9 TGTGCCAGCAGCTCCCCGAGGTATCGGCACGAGCAGTACTTC CASSSPRYRHEQYF
NA TRBJ2-2 NA TRBV6-5 TGTGCCAGCAGTTACTCGGCCCTCAAGGACGGGGAGCTGTTTTTT CASSYSALKDGELFF
many TRBJ2-1 NA TRBV4-1 TGCGCCAGCAGCCAAGATCCCAGGGCAAATGAGCAGTTCTTC CASSQDPRANEQFF
NA TRBJ2-7 TRBD2 TRBV7-9 TGTGCCAGCAGCCCGGGGACTAGCGGGGGGGCTTGGGAGCAGTACTTC CASSPGTSGGAWEQYF
NA TRBJ2-1 TRBD2 TRBV15 TGTGCCACCGGCACCCACCCGTGGACTAGCGGGATTCGGGATGAGCAGTTCTTC CATGTHPWTSGIRDEQFF
many TRBJ2-7 NA TRBV12-3/TRBV12-4 TGTGCCAGCAGTCCAACAGGGTTCGAGCAGTACTTC CASSPTGFEQYF
NA TRBJ2-1 NA TRBV5-1 TGCGCCAGCAGCTTGATAGCGGACGCAGATGAGCAGTTCTTC CASSLIADADEQFF
few TRBJ2-1 NA TRBV19 TGTGCCAGTAGTGCCCAGACTGGGGACTCCTACAATGAGCAGTTCTTC CASSAQTGDSYNEQFF
few TRBJ1-6 NA TRBV6-5 TGTGCCAGCAGTTACGGGGAGGGAAATTCACCCCTCCACTTT CASSYGEGNSPLHF
few TRBJ2-3 TRBD1 TRBV20-1 TGCAGTGCTAGATCGGCGGACAGGGGCGCAGATACGCAGTATTTT CSARSADRGADTQYF
few TRBJ1-2 TRBD1 TRBV9 TGTGCCAGCAGCGGCGACAGGGACAGCTACACCTTC CASSGDRDSYTF
NA TRBJ1-1 NA TRBV5-5 TGTGCCAGCAGCCGCCAGGCCTTGAACACTGAAGCTTTCTTT CASSRQALNTEAFF
few TRBJ2-3 NA TRBV5-1 TGCGCCAGCAGCTTCACGGGTGCTGGGGGGGCGGATACGCAGTATTTT CASSFTGAGGADTQYF
NA TRBJ1-4 NA TRBV27 TGTGCCAGCACGCTATCCACAGGAGAAAAACTGTTTTTT CASTLSTGEKLFF